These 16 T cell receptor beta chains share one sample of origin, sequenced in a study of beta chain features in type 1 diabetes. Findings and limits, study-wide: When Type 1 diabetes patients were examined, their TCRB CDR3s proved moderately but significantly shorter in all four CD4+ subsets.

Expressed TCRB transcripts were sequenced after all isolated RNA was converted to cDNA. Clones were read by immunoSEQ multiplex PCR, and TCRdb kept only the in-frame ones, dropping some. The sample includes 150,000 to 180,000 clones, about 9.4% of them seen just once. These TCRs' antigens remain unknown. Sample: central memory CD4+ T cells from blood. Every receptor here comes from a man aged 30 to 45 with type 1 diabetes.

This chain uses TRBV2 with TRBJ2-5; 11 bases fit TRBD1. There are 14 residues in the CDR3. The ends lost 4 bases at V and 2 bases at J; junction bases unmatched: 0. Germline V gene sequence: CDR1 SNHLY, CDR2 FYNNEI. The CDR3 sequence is CASSGDRGQETQYF. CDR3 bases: TGTGCCAGCAGTGGGGACAGGGGGCAAGAGACCCAGTACTTC.

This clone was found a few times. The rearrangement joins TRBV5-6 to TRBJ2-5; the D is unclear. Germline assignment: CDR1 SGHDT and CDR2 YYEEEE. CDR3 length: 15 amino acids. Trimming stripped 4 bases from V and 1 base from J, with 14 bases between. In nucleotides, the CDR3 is TGTGCCAGCAGCGCTCTACCCCCCTCCCAAGAGACCCAGTACTTC. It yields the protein CASSALPPSQETQYF.

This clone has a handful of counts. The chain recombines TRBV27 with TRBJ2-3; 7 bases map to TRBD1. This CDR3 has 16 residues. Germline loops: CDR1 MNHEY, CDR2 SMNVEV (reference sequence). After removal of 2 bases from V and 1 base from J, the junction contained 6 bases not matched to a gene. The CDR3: CASSLETGSGTDTQYF. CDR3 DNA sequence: TGTGCCAGCAGTTTAGAGACAGGGAGCGGCACAGATACGCAGTATTTT.

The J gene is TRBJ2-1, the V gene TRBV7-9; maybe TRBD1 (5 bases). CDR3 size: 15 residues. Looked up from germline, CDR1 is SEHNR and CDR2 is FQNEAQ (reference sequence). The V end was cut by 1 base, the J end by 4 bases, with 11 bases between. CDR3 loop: CASSLGQGSYNEQFF. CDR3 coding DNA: TGTGCCAGCAGCTTAGGGCAGGGCAGTTACAATGAGCAGTTCTTC.

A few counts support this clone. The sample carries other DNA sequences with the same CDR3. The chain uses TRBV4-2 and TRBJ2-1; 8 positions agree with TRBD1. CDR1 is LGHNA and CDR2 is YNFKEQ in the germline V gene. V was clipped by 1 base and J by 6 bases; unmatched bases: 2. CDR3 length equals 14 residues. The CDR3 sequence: CASSQGQGANEQFF. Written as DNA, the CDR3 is TGTGCCAGCAGCCAAGGGCAGGGGGCCAATGAGCAGTTCTTC.

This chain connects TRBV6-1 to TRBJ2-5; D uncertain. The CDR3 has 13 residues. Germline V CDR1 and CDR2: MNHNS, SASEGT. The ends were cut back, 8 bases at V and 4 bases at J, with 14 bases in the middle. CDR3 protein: CASYRSEGETQYF. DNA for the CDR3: TGTGCCAGCTATAGGAGCGAAGGAGAGACCCAGTACTTC.

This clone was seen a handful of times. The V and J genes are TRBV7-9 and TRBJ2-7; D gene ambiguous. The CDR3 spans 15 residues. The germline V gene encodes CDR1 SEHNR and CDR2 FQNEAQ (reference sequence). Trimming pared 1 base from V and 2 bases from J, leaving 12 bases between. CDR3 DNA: TGTGCCAGCAGCTTAGTGGCCACATCCCCCTACGAGCAGTACTTC. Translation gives CASSLVATSPYEQYF.

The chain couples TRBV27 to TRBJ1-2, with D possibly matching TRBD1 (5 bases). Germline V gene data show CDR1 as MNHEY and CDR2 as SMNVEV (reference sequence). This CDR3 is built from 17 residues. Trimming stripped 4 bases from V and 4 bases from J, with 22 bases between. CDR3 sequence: CASSSKGVTHGGYGYTF. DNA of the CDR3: TGTGCCAGCAGTTCTAAGGGAGTAACACACGGGGGCTATGGCTACACCTTC.

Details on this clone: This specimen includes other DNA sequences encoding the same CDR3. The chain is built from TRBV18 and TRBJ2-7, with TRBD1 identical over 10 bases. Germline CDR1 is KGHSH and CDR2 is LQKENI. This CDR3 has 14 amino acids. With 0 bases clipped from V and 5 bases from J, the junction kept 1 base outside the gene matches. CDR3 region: CASSPPGQGNEQYF. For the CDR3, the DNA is TGTGCCAGCTCACCACCGGGACAGGGGAACGAGCAGTACTTC.

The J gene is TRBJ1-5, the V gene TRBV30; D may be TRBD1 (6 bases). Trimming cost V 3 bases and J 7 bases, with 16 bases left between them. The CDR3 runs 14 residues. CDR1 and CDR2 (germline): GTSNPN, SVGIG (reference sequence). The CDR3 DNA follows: TGTGCCTGGAGCGCCCTGACAGGCTCACAGCCCCAGCATTTT. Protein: CAWSALTGSQPQHF.

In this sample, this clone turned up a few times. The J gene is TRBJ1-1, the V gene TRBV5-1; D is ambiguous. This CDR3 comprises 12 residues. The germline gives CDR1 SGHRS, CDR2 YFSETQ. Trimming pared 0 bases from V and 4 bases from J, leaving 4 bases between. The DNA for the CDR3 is TGCGCCAGCAGCTTGGACAGCACTGAAGCTTTCTTT. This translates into CASSLDSTEAFF.

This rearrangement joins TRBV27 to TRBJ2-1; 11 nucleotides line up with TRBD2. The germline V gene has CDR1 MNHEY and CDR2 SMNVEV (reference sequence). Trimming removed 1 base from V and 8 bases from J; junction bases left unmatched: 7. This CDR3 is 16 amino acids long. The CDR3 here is CASSLLGTSGSYEQFF. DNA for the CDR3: TGTGCCAGCAGTTTATTGGGCACTAGCGGGAGCTATGAGCAGTTCTTC.

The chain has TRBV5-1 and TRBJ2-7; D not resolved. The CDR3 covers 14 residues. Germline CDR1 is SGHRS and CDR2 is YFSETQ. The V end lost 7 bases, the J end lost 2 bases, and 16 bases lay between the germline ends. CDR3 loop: CASQSTTGTYEQYF. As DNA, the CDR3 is TGCGCCAGCCAATCCACTACCGGTACCTACGAGCAGTACTTC.

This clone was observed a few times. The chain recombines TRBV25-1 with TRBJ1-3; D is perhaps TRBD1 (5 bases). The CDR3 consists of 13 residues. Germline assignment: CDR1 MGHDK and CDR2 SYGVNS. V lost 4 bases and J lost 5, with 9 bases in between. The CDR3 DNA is TGTGCCAGCAGTGGGCAGGGTAGAAACACCATATATTTT. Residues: CASSGQGRNTIYF.

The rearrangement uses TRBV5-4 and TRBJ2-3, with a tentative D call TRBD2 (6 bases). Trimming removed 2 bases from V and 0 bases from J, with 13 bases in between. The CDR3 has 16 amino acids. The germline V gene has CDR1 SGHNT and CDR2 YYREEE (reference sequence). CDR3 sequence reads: CASSLGLFSSTDTQYF. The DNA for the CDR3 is TGTGCCAGCAGCTTAGGACTATTTTCCAGCACAGATACGCAGTATTTT.

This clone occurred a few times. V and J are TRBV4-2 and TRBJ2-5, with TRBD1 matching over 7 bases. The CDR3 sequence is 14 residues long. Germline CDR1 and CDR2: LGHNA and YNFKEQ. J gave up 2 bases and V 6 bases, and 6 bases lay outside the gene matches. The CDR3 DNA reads TGTGCCAGCAGTCATACGGGACAGCAAGAGACCCAGTACTTC. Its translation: CASSHTGQQETQYF.